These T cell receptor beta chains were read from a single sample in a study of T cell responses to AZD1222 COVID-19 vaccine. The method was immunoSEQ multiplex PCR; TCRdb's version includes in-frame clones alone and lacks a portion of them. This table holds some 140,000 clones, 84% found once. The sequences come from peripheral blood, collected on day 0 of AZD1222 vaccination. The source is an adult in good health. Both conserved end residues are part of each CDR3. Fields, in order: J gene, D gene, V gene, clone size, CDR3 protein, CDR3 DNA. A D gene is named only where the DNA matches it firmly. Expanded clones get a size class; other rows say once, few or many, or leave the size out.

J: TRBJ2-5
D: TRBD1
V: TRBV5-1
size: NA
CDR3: CASSPGTAKVQETQYF
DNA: TGCGCCAGCAGCCCAGGGACAGCAAAAGTCCAAGAGACCCAGTACTTC

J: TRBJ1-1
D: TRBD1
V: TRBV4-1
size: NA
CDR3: CASSHPPGQRSFNTEAFF
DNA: TGCGCCAGCAGCCATCCTCCGGGACAGCGATCATTCAACACTGAAGCTTTCTTT

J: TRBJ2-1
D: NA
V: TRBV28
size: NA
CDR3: CASSDPAGTFF
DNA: TGTGCCAGCAGCGATCCAGCGGGTACGTTCTTC

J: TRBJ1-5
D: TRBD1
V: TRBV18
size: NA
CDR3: CASSPGTDNQPQHF
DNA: TGTGCCAGCTCCCCCGGGACAGATAATCAGCCCCAGCATTTT

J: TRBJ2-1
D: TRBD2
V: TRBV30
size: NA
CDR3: CAWSVGGGSYNEQFF
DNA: TGTGCCTGGAGTGTCGGCGGGGGGTCCTACAATGAGCAGTTCTTC

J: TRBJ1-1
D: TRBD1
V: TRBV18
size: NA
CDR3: CASSTGQGVTEAFF
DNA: TGTGCCAGCTCAACGGGACAGGGGGTCACTGAAGCTTTCTTT

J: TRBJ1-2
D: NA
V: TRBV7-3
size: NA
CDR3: CASSPQRGPNYGYTF
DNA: TGTGCCAGCAGCCCCCAAAGGGGCCCGAACTATGGCTACACCTTC

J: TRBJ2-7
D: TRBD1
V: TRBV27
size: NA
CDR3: CASIKSTGGGGYEQYF
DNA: TGTGCCAGCATAAAGTCGACAGGGGGCGGTGGCTACGAGCAGTACTTC

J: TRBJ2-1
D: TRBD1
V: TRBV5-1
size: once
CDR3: CASSLLGQGFGDEQFF
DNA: TGCGCCAGCAGCTTACTAGGACAGGGGTTCGGCGATGAGCAGTTCTTC

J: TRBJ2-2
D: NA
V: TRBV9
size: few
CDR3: CASSVDRRAGELFF
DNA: TGTGCCAGCAGCGTAGATAGACGGGCCGGGGAGCTGTTTTTT

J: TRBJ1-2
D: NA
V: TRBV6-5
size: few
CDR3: CASKLDGNYGYTF
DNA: TGTGCCAGCAAACTGGACGGTAACTATGGCTACACCTTC

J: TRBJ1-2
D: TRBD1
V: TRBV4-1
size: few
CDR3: CASSPGTGAVYGYTF
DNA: TGCGCCAGCAGCCCGGGGACAGGCGCAGTCTATGGCTACACCTTC

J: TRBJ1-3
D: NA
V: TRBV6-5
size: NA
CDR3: CASSPRQAGNTIYF
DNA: TGTGCCAGCAGTCCCCGACAGGCTGGAAACACCATATATTTT

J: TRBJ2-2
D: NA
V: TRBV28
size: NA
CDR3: CASSPRLTGELFF
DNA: TGTGCCAGCAGTCCCCGTTTGACCGGGGAGCTGTTTTTT

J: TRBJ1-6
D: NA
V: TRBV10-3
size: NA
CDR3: CAISLDSDSPLHF
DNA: TGTGCCATCAGCCTGGACAGCGATTCACCCCTCCACTTT

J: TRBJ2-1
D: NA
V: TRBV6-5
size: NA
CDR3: CASRTTSSGEQFF
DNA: TGTGCCAGCAGGACTACTAGCTCGGGGGAGCAGTTCTTC

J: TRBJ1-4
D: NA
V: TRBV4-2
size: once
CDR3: CASSRKLYEKLFF
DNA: TGTGCCAGCAGCCGAAAGCTTTATGAAAAACTGTTTTTT

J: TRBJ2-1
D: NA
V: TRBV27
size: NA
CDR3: CASTKIGGPGEQFF
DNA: TGTGCCAGCACTAAGATAGGCGGGCCGGGTGAGCAGTTCTTC

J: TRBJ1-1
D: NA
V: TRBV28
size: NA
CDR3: CASIEGAGINKAEAFF
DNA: TGTGCCAGCATCGAGGGAGCAGGGATAAATAAGGCTGAAGCTTTCTTT

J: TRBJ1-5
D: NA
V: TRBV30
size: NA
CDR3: CAWSVERQLTGRADNQPQHF
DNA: TGTGCCTGGAGTGTAGAGAGGCAGCTTACAGGGAGGGCGGACAATCAGCCCCAGCATTTT

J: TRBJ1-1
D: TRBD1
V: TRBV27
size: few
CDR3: CASSFGTGSNTEAFF
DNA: TGTGCCAGCAGTTTCGGGACAGGGTCCAACACTGAAGCTTTCTTT

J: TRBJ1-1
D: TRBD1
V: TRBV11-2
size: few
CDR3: CASRGGRQGYVNTEAFF
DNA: TGTGCCAGCAGGGGGGGAAGACAGGGGTATGTGAACACTGAAGCTTTCTTT

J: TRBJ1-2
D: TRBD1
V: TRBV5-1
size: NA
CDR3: CASSWTDRGVGYTF
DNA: TGCGCCAGCAGCTGGACGGACAGGGGTGTTGGCTACACCTTC

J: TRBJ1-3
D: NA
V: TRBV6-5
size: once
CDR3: CASRDVSGNTIYF
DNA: TGTGCCAGCAGGGACGTGTCTGGAAACACCATATATTTT

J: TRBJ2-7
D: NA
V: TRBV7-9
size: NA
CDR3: CASSLVRPGYEQYF
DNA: TGTGCCAGCAGCTTAGTAAGACCAGGTTACGAGCAGTACTTC

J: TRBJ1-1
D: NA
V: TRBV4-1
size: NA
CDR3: CASSQLQVPRAFF
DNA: TGCGCCAGCAGCCAACTACAGGTCCCGAGAGCTTTCTTT

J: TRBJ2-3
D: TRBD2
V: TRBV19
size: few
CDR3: CASSKGLAGADTQYF
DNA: TGTGCCAGTAGCAAGGGACTAGCGGGTGCAGATACGCAGTATTTT

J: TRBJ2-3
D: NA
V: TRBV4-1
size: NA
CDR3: CASSHGGLSTDTQYF
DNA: TGCGCCAGCAGCCACGGGGGCCTCAGCACAGATACGCAGTATTTT

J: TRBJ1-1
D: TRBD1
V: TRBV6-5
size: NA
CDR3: CASSYRGQGASTEAFF
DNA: TGTGCCAGCAGTTACCGCGGACAGGGGGCGAGCACTGAAGCTTTCTTT

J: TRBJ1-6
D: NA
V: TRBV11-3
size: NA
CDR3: CASSLDGRPNSPLHF
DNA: TGTGCCAGCAGCTTGGACGGACGGCCGAATTCACCCCTCCACTTT

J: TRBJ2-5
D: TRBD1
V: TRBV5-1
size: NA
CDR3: CASSLPGQIMETQYF
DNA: TGCGCCAGCAGCTTACCGGGACAGATCATGGAGACCCAGTACTTC

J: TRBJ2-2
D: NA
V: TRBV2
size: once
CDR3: CASSAHANTGELFF
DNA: TGTGCCAGCAGTGCACACGCGAACACCGGGGAGCTGTTTTTT

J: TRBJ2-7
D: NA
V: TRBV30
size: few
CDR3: CAGDSRGQPYEQYF
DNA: TGTGCCGGTGACTCGAGGGGTCAGCCCTACGAGCAGTACTTC

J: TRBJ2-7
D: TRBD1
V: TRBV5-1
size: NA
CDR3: CASSLRDRAGEQYF
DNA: TGCGCCAGCAGCCTGCGGGACAGGGCGGGGGAGCAGTACTTC

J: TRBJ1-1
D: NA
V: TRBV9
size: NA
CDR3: CASSVGESDSEAFF
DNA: TGTGCCAGCAGCGTTGGGGAGTCCGACAGTGAAGCTTTCTTT

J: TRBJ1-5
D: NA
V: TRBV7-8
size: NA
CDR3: CASSPGQRPQHF
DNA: TGTGCCAGCAGCCCAGGTCAGCGGCCCCAGCATTTT

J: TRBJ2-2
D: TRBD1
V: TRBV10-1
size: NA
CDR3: CASSVDRDFTGELFF
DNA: TGCGCCAGCAGTGTAGACAGGGATTTTACCGGGGAGCTGTTTTTT

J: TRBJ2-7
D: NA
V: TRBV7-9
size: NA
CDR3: CASSLEGTVNEQYF
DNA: TGTGCCAGCAGCTTAGAGGGGACGGTCAACGAGCAGTACTTC

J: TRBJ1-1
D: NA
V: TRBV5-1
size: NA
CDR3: CASSSTLMNTEAFF
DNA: TGCGCCAGCAGCTCAACCTTGATGAACACTGAAGCTTTCTTT

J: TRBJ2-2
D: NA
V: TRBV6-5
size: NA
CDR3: CASRQGLKTGELFF
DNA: TGTGCCAGCAGACAGGGCTTGAAAACCGGGGAGCTGTTTTTT

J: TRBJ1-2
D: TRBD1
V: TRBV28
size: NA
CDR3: CASRAARDRSFNYGYTF
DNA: TGTGCCAGCAGAGCGGCCCGGGACAGGAGTTTCAACTATGGCTACACCTTC

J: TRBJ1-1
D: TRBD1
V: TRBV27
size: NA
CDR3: CASSLLAGGTEAFF
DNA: TGTGCCAGCAGTTTATTGGCAGGGGGCACTGAAGCTTTCTTT

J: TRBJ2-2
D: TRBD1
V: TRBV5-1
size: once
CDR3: CASSPTGVLTGGELFF
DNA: TGCGCCAGCAGTCCGACAGGGGTCCTGACAGGCGGGGAGCTGTTTTTT

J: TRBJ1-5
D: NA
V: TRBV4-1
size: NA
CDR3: CASSQPNSNQPQHF
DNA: TGCGCCAGCAGCCAGCCCAACTCTAATCAGCCCCAGCATTTT

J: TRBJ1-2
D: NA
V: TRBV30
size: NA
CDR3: CAWSYDFWRGANYGYTF
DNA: TGTGCCTGGAGTTATGATTTTTGGCGGGGGGCTAACTATGGCTACACCTTC

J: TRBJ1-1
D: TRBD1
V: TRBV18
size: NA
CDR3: CASSPLSTGLGTEAFF
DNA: TGTGCCAGCTCACCCCTGTCGACAGGGTTGGGGACTGAAGCTTTCTTT

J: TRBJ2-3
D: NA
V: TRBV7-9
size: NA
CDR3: CASSLGVSTDTQYF
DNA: TGTGCCAGCAGCTTGGGGGTGAGCACAGATACGCAGTATTTT

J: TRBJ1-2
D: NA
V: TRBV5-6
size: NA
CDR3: CASSSVGRATYGYTF
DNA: TGTGCCAGCAGCTCGGTCGGCCGGGCTACCTATGGCTACACCTTC

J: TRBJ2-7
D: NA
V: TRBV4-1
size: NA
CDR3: CASSGAQGTPYEQYF
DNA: TGCGCCAGCAGCGGGGCCCAGGGGACCCCCTACGAGCAGTACTTC

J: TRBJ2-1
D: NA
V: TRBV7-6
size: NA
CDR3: CASSPGRNNEQFF
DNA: TGTGCCAGCAGCCCAGGACGTAACAATGAGCAGTTCTTC

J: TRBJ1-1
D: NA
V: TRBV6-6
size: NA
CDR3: CASSYLSSSGAWPATEAFF
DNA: TGTGCCAGCAGCTACCTAAGTAGTTCGGGGGCTTGGCCGGCCACTGAAGCTTTCTTT

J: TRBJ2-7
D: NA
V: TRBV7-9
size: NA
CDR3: CASSSIRGSSEQYF
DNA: TGTGCCAGCAGCTCGATCAGAGGGTCGTCCGAGCAGTACTTC

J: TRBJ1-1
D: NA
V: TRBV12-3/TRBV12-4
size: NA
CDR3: CASSLGGATEAFF
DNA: TGTGCCAGCAGTTTAGGAGGGGCCACTGAAGCTTTCTTT

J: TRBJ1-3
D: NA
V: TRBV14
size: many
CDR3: CASSQDQPRSGNTIYF
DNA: TGTGCCAGCAGCCAAGATCAACCACGCTCTGGAAACACCATATATTTT